The rows below give T cell receptor beta chains drawn from one sample of a study of blood T cells in healthy people across ages. MiXCR, applied by TCRdb to the 5' RACE reads, yields one record per CDR3 protein. Of around 1.5 million distinct CDR3 sequences listed, about 32% are singletons. The specimen was blood. These receptors originate from a woman aged 30 to 39 in good health. CDR3s leave out the opening cysteine and the closing phenylalanine or tryptophan. D genes are given only for firm matches. The size field is filled for only some rows; it gives once, few, many or a size class.

v_call | clone_size | d_call | cdr3_aa
TRBV10-3 | few | TRBD2 | AISGRLAGDTQY
TRBV6-2/TRBV6-3 | . | . | ASTGDGEWNTEAF
TRBV9 | few | . | ASSVDLQGTNEQY
TRBV29-1 | . | . | SGDRTSNNEQF
TRBV6-5 | . | TRBD2 | ASSRGGLTHEQY
TRBV27 | few | TRBD2 | ASSNSGDEQY
TRBV28 | few | TRBD2 | ASSLVAGESGSGDTQY
TRBV20-1 | many | TRBD1 | SARVVQGVPYEQY
TRBV20-1 | . | TRBD2 | SARDLTSGSYEQY
TRBV20-1 | . | . | SARDLLGSYNEQF
TRBV5-1 | . | . | ASSGTGTGNNEQF
TRBV20-1 | . | . | SVGTFSTDTQY
TRBV27 | . | . | ASSLWSDANQPQH
TRBV4-1 | . | . | ASSSPSLGGGYNEQF
TRBV3-1 | few | . | ASSQEGKEETQY
TRBV6-5 | . | TRBD2 | ASRPTSGSKNEQF
TRBV6-6 | few | . | ASSLKGQWNQPQH
TRBV5-8 | . | . | ASSLYGRAGNEQY
TRBV25-1 | . | . | ASRAAMRGGRNEQF
TRBV5-6 | . | . | ASSQQDSLLH
TRBV6-2/TRBV6-3 | . | TRBD1 | ASSPGLRGRTGTGHYEQY
TRBV7-9 | few | . | ASSWIGEKETQY
TRBV6-1 | . | . | ASRGTSNTGELF
TRBV21-1 | . | . | ASSSGT
TRBV5-6 | . | TRBD1 | ASSLVAGGMNTEAF
TRBV5-6 | . | . | ASSLSQSLYEQY
TRBV4-2 | . | . | ASSQDRREGYT
TRBV20-1 | few | . | STGVGDTQY
TRBV9 | few | . | ASSVFQGPYNEQF